These 18 T cell receptor beta chains came from one sample sequenced in a study of control samples from healthy donors and cancer patients (dated by TCRdb to about 2020). The library was prepared using the immunoSEQ multiplex PCR assay. TCRdb's version of the immuneACCESS table is confined to in-frame rearrangements and falls short of the full clone set. An unresolved V gene accounts for under half of the shortfall where checked; the remainder is of unknown origin. The sample table holds 120,000 to 150,000 clones, of which approximately 90% were seen once. Together, the top ten hold approximately 8.6% of the sample. Material: blood. These receptor sequences come from a woman aged 25 to 45 in good health.

The sample holds one count of this clone. This same CDR3 is encoded by further DNA sequences in the sample. V and J are TRBV28 and TRBJ2-7; D is undetermined. In germline, CDR1 is MDHEN, CDR2 SYDVKM. This CDR3 has 12 amino acids. Trimming removed 3 bases at V and 2 bases at J, with 5 bases between. CDR3 region: CASSFEPYEQYF. CDR3 DNA sequence: TGTGCCAGCAGTTTCGAACCCTACGAGCAGTACTTC.

This sequence joins TRBV6-5 and TRBJ2-7; D tentatively reads TRBD1 or TRBD2 (5 bases each). Per germline, CDR1 MNHEY and CDR2 SVGAGI. Trimming removed 7 bases at V and 3 bases at J, with 16 bases between. The CDR3 runs to 14 residues. In DNA, the CDR3 is TGTGCCAGCACCCAAGACGGGGCTAGCTACGAGCAGTACTTC. It specifies CASTQDGASYEQYF.

The rearrangement links TRBV19 to TRBJ2-4; TRBD1 matches at 7 bases. Germline-derived CDR1 and CDR2 are LNHDA and SQIVND (reference sequence). There are 15 residues in the CDR3. V lost 2 bases, J lost 6 bases, and 7 bases stayed unmatched. The chain's CDR3 is CASSISVQGVNIQYF. CDR3 in DNA: TGTGCCAGTAGTATATCAGTCCAGGGGGTAAACATTCAGTACTTC.

In DNA form, the CDR3 reads TGTGCCACCAGTGAAAGCGGAACCTACAATGAGCAGTTCTTC. It codes for CATSESGTYNEQFF. The chain recombines TRBV24-1 with TRBJ2-1; perhaps TRBD2 as D (5 bases). This CDR3 has 14 residues. V was pared by 4 bases and J by 2 bases, with 8 bases between. Germline assignment: CDR1 KGHDR and CDR2 SFDVKD.

The chain carries TRBV2 and TRBJ2-7, with D uncertain. Germline assignment: CDR1 SNHLY and CDR2 FYNNEI. The CDR3 is 13 amino acids. V lost 2 bases, J lost 6 bases, and 11 bases lay in between. The CDR3 is CASSEMASTEQYF. For the CDR3, the DNA is TGTGCCAGCAGTGAAATGGCTAGTACCGAGCAGTACTTC.

This chain links TRBV7-3 with TRBJ2-5; 12 nucleotides align to TRBD2. Germline V CDR1 and CDR2: SGHTA, FQGTGA. This CDR3 has 16 amino acids. Trimming took 1 base from V and 3 from J; bases not matched to a gene: 3. CDR3 amino acids: CASSLIGLAGKETQYF. In nucleotides, the CDR3 is TGTGCCAGCAGCTTAATAGGACTAGCGGGGAAAGAGACCCAGTACTTC.

The V and J genes are TRBV28 and TRBJ2-3; weak D call: TRBD1 (5 bases). The V end lost 3 bases, the J end lost 2 bases, and 18 bases lay between the germline ends. The CDR3 runs 17 residues. The germline V gene has CDR1 MDHEN and CDR2 SYDVKM. The CDR3 spells CASSFGGALAYTDTQYF. The CDR3, as DNA: TGTGCCAGCAGTTTTGGTGGGGCGCTGGCTTACACAGATACGCAGTATTTT.

Written as DNA, the CDR3 is TGTGCCAGCAGACAGGACACTAGCTACACTGAAGCTTTCTTT. Translation: CASRQDTSYTEAFF. V gene TRBV11-2 combines with J gene TRBJ1-1, with D possibly being TRBD1 (5 bases). Germline loops: CDR1 SGHAT, CDR2 FQNNGV. The ends were cut back, 6 bases at V and 3 bases at J, with 14 bases in the middle. The CDR3 has 14 amino acids.

The V call is TRBV25-1, the J call TRBJ1-6; D unclear. Germline values: CDR1 MGHDK, CDR2 SYGVNS. The V end lost 6 bases, the J end lost 2 bases, and 5 bases lay between the germline ends. This CDR3 is 13 amino acids long. In DNA, the CDR3 is TGTGCCAGCAGCCCAACCTATAATTCACCCCTCCACTTT. Its protein is CASSPTYNSPLHF.

This clone was detected only once. The gene calls are TRBV5-4 and TRBJ2-3, with D uncertain. Looked up from germline, CDR1 is SGHNT and CDR2 is YYREEE (reference sequence). The CDR3 is 15 amino acids. Trimming took 4 bases from V and 4 from J, leaving 16 bases between them. The chain's CDR3 is CASSDIGVTPDTQYF. As DNA, the CDR3 is TGTGCCAGCAGCGACATAGGAGTTACACCAGATACGCAGTATTTT.

The rearrangement uses TRBV29-1 and TRBJ2-7; 11 bases match TRBD2. The CDR3 consists of 14 residues. J gave up 3 bases and V 3 bases, and 4 bases lay outside the gene matches. The germline V gene encodes CDR1 SQVTM and CDR2 ANQGSEA. CDR3 DNA: TGCAGCGTTGACTCTAGCGGGAGGATCTACGAGCAGTACTTC. This translates into CSVDSSGRIYEQYF.

Details on this clone: This same CDR3 is encoded by further DNA sequences in the sample. The chain employs TRBV11-2 and TRBJ2-7, with a tentative D call TRBD2 (5 bases). The V and J ends lost 5 bases and 7 bases respectively, with 12 bases between them. The CDR3 totals 12 residues. In germline, CDR1 is SGHAT, CDR2 FQNNGV. The CDR3 coding sequence is TGTGCCAGCAGCCTTGGAACGGGGGAGCAGTACTTC. Its protein product is CASSLGTGEQYF. The full variable domain, completed using reference TRBV11-2 and TRBJ2-7, is EAGVAQSPRYKIIEKRQSVAFWCNPISGHATLYWYQQILGQGPKLLIQFQNNGVVDDSQLPKDRFSAERLKGVDSTLKIQPAKLEDSAVYLCASSLGTGEQYFGPGTRLTVT.

The chain carries TRBV18 and TRBJ1-5; D gene uncertain. V lost 0 bases and J 8 bases, leaving 2 bases between the germline ends. The CDR3 is 11 residues long. Germline assignment: CDR1 KGHSH and CDR2 LQKENI. As DNA, the CDR3 is TGTGCCAGCTCACCACCCGAGCCCCAGCATTTT. Protein: CASSPPEPQHF. The full variable domain, in which reference TRBV18 and TRBJ1-5 provide the parts outside the CDR3, is NAGVMQNPRHLVRRRGQEARLRCSPMKGHSHVYWYRQLPEEGLKFMVYLQKENIIDESGMPKERFSAEFPKEGPSILRIQQVVRGDSAAYFCASSPPEPQHFGDGTRLSIL.

This clone showed up just a few times. Other DNA sequences in this sample translate to the same CDR3. The V call is TRBV3-1 (or the pseudogene TRBV3-2), the J call TRBJ1-5; possibly TRBD1 for D (5 bases). Germline V CDR1 and CDR2: LGHDT, YNNKEL (reference sequence). With 1 base removed from V and 0 bases from J, the gap between germline ends came to 7 bases. The CDR3 spans 15 residues. CDR3 region: CASSQGGNSNQPQHF. In DNA, the CDR3 is TGTGCCAGCAGCCAAGGGGGGAATAGCAATCAGCCCCAGCATTTT.

CDR3 DNA: TGTGCCAGCTCACCCCTACAACCAACCTACAATGAGCAGTTCTTC. It yields the protein CASSPLQPTYNEQFF. This chain connects TRBV18 to TRBJ2-1, with D uncertain. The germline V and J ends were trimmed by 3 bases and 2 bases, with 11 bases remaining between them. The CDR3 loop spans 15 amino acids. Germline CDR1 is KGHSH and CDR2 is LQKENI.

This chain connects TRBV3-1 (or the pseudogene TRBV3-2) to TRBJ2-2; 11 positions match TRBD1. The junction had 5 bases not matched to a gene; V was cut back by 3 bases and J by 5 bases. There are 16 residues in the CDR3. The germline gives CDR1 LGHDT, CDR2 YNNKEL (reference sequence). The CDR3 protein is CASSQSGTGGTGELFF. The CDR3 bases are TGTGCCAGCAGCCAGTCCGGGACAGGGGGAACCGGGGAGCTGTTTTTT.

V gene TRBV5-5 combines with J gene TRBJ1-5; D is undetermined. Trimming pared 0 bases from V and 1 base from J, leaving 5 bases between. Per germline, CDR1 SGHKS and CDR2 YYEKEE (reference sequence). CDR3 size: 14 residues. The chain's CDR3 is CASSLGESNQPQHF. The CDR3 nucleotides are TGTGCCAGCAGCTTGGGCGAGAGCAATCAGCCCCAGCATTTT.

The gene calls are TRBV6-6 and TRBJ2-7, with D tentatively TRBD2 (6 bases). Trimming pared 2 bases from V and 7 bases from J, leaving 18 bases between. CDR1 and CDR2 (germline): MNHNY, SVGAGI (reference sequence). CDR3 length equals 15 residues. The CDR3 sequence: CASSYPGLDTGEQYF. CDR3 bases: TGTGCCAGCAGTTACCCGGGACTTGATACGGGGGAGCAGTACTTC.